This T cell receptor beta chain emerged from a study of blood T cell repertoires in COVID-19. Study-wide background: Collection of acute and convalescent COVID-19 samples took place in the United States, Italy and Spain.

As originally analysed: Estimation of nucleated cell counts relied on the amplification of reference gene primers. Assay: immunoSEQ multiplex PCR; the TCRdb copy retains only in-frame clones and omits some. The V and J calls and clone size were taken over from that table, and D and trimming were inferred from the DNA. In the table there are about 130,000 clones, roughly four fifths of which are singletons. V gave up 4 bases and J gave up 9 bases; unmatched junction bases: 8. Germline CDR1 and CDR2: KGHSH and LQKENI. The CDR3 runs 15 residues. This receptor was identified in a woman between 50 and 59 years old with acute or convalescent COVID-19. Sample: peripheral blood. The rearrangement uses TRBV18 and TRBJ2-6, with TRBD1 identical over 8 bases. DNA of the CDR3: TGTGCCAGCTCACGGACAGGGTACACAGACAACGTCCTGACTTTC. It encodes CASSRTGYTDNVLTF.